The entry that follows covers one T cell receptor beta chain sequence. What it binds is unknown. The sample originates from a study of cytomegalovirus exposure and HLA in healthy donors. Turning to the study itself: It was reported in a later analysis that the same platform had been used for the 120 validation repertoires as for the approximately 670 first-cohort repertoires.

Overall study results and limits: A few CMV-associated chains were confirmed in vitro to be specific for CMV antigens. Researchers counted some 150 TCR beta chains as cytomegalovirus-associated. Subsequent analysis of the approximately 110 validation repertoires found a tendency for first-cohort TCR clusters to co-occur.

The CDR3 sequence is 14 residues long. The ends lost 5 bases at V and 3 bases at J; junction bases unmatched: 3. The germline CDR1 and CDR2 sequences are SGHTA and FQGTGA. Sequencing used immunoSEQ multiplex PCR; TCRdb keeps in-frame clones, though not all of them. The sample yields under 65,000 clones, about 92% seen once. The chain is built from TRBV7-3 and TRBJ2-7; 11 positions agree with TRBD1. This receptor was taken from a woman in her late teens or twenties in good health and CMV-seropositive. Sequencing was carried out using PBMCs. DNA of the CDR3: TGTGCCAGCAGCGTGGGACAGGGGGGCTACGAGCAGTACTTC. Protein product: CASSVGQGGYEQYF.